This T cell receptor beta chain was recorded in a study of CD8 T cells in Susac syndrome. Reverse transcription of about 0.45 to 1 ug RNA used random hexamers. Each CDR3 protein gets one entry after TCRdb re-called the immunoSEQ multiplex PCR reads with MiXCR. Counted here are roughly 110,000 distinct CDR3 sequences, approximately 94% occurring once; the ten biggest clones make up around 0.41%. Comment on this clonotype: Its antigen is as yet unknown.

The junction had 7 bases not matched to a gene; V was cut back by 7 bases and J by 1 base. The length of the CDR3 is 14 residues. Germline loops: CDR1 SQVTM, CDR2 ANQGSEA. Broader study findings: Susac CD8+ cells expanded clonally the most in TEMRA cells and in active patients.

Material: CD8+ T cells from PBMCs. This TCR was sampled from a human donor with Susac syndrome. The chain links TRBV29-1 to TRBJ2-3, with 8 nucleotides matching TRBD2. The CDR3 region is CSGEAGGGTDTQYF. CDR3 nucleotide sequence: TGCAGCGGTGAGGCGGGGGGTGGCACAGATACGCAGTATTTT.